Listed below are T cell receptor beta chains from one sample, sequenced in a study of blood T cell repertoires in COVID-19. Clones were read by immunoSEQ multiplex PCR, and TCRdb kept only the in-frame ones, dropping some. The sample records hundreds of thousands of clones, under 90% being singletons. Material: PBMCs or T cells enriched from blood (not recorded which). The receptor set was obtained from a woman aged 25 to 45 who had recovered from COVID-19. CDR3s include the opening cysteine and the closing phenylalanine or tryptophan.

>TRBJ1-1|TRBV19
CASSPIGTETNTEAFF
>TRBJ1-5|TRBV15
CATSRDQRGNQPQHF
>TRBJ1-1|TRBV4-1
CASSQDYGTEAFF
>TRBJ2-7|TRBV6-5
CATQLAGVYEQYF
>TRBJ1-5|TRBV2
CASRDGAGRQPQHF
>TRBJ1-2|TRBV11-2
CASSTSPEAYGYTF
>TRBJ1-2|TRBV7-9
CASSLSPGRGDGYTF
>TRBJ1-1|TRBV19
CASSIRVGGTEAFF
>TRBJ1-5|TRBV7-9
CASSLDRGTHLTQPQHF
>TRBJ2-5|TRBV27
CASTSGTGVQETQYF
>TRBJ2-7|TRBV19
CASSNPPRGEQYF
>TRBJ2-1|TRBV4-1
CASSQEGRGRLAGYNEQFF
>TRBJ1-3|TRBV19
CATSDEVLGNTIYF
>TRBJ1-2|TRBV20-1
CSASRGSRGYTF
>TRBJ1-1|TRBV3-1/TRBV3-2
CASSQGGLDGTEAFF
>TRBJ2-1|TRBV10-2
CASTLPGLGSYNEQFF
>TRBJ2-5|TRBV5-1
CASSLTRLAGEETQYF
>TRBJ1-3|TRBV3-1/TRBV3-2
CASSPNRDLSGNTIYF
>TRBJ1-1|TRBV19
CASSISGTLNTEAFF
>TRBJ2-7|TRBV13
CASSSTGGSYEQYF
>TRBJ1-2|TRBV30
CAWTPQNTGGRGYTF
>TRBJ1-5|TRBV2
CASRAEYSNQPQHF
>TRBJ1-4|TRBV5-1
CASSPNTAGAREKLFF
>TRBJ2-7|TRBV11-1
CASSRGFYEQYF
>TRBJ2-2|TRBV9
CASSVGYRESAGELFF
>TRBJ2-7|TRBV4-1
CASSQVDSSYEQYF
>TRBJ1-5|TRBV19
CASSIGTAGRSNQPQHF
>TRBJ1-5|TRBV25-1
CASSVGGNQPQHF
>TRBJ1-5|TRBV9
CASSPGPGTDNQPQHF
>TRBJ2-7|TRBV11-2
CASSLVGTGYEQYF
>TRBJ1-2|TRBV29-1
CSVEEAIHYGYTF
>TRBJ2-5|TRBV11-2
CASSLAGWETQYF
>TRBJ1-6|TRBV18
CASSTGSGSPLHF
>TRBJ2-1|TRBV5-1
CASSLAFGDSYNEQFF
>TRBJ2-1|TRBV7-8
CASSPRPSGILNEQFF
>TRBJ2-1|TRBV5-1
CASSSTWQGFDEQFF
>TRBJ2-3|TRBV7-9
CASSLAGGSDTQYF
>TRBJ1-1|TRBV6-5
CASSYRGFVEAFF
>TRBJ1-3|TRBV6-5
CASSYSSSSSGNTIYF
>TRBJ1-5|TRBV11-2
CASSLDGTGGQPQHF